These 16 T cell receptor beta chains originate from one sample sequenced in a study of CD8 T cells in ankylosing spondylitis. Study-level points and caveats: A TCR beta motif of several highly homologous variants appeared characteristic of ankylosing spondylitis blood.

These receptors have no identified antigens. Using its own MiXCR run on the 5' RACE reads, TCRdb lists one record per CDR3 protein. In the table there are some 840,000 distinct CDR3 sequences, about 12% of which are singletons. The specimen sequenced was blood, either unsorted or a sorted T cell fraction (not recorded which). The source is a male donor with ankylosing spondylitis.

This clonotype turned up a few times. The genes are TRBV5-1 and TRBJ2-7, with 12 positions matching TRBD1. The CDR3 has 14 amino acids. V lost 4 bases, J lost 4 bases, and 3 bases stayed unmatched. Per germline, CDR1 SGHRS and CDR2 YFSETQ. For the CDR3, the DNA is TGCGCCAGCAGCGAGGGACAGGGGGCATACGAGCAGTACTTC. Translation: CASSEGQGAYEQYF.

The genes are TRBV20-1 and TRBJ2-7; D call uncertain. Trimming stripped 3 bases from V and 0 bases from J, with 6 bases between. Per the germline V gene, CDR1 is DFQATT and CDR2 is SNEGSKA (reference sequence). The CDR3 runs to 12 residues. CDR3 nucleotide sequence: TGCAGTGCTAGTAACGCCTCCTACGAGCAGTACTTC. It is translated as CSASNASYEQYF.

The chain carries TRBV5-8 and TRBJ1-5; 9 nucleotides align to TRBD1. Germline V lookup: CDR1 SGHTS, CDR2 YDEGEE. The CDR3 length is 13 residues. Trimming took 6 bases from V and 10 from J; bases not matched to a gene: 8. CDR3 loop: CASNWDREGPQHF. CDR3 DNA: TGTGCCAGCAATTGGGACAGGGAGGGACCCCAGCATTTT.

Notes on this clonotype: A read error may be the cause here, since a much bigger clone is one base away. The V and J genes are TRBV6-1 and TRBJ1-2; 8 bases are shared with TRBD1. This CDR3 is 13 amino acids long. V was pared by 5 bases and J by 4 bases, with 3 bases of the junction left unmatched. Germline assignment: CDR1 MNHNS and CDR2 SASEGT. CDR3 DNA: TGTGCCAGCAGTAAAACAGGGGGCTATGGCTACACCTTC. It encodes CASSKTGGYGYTF.

The table lists this clonotype with a few counts. The chain uses TRBV20-1 and TRBJ2-1, with a possible D match to TRBD2 (6 bases). This CDR3 region has 14 residues. Between the trimmed V and J ends, which lost 6 bases and 8 bases, there was a span of 20 bases. The germline CDR1 and CDR2 sequences are DFQATT and SNEGSKA (reference sequence). The CDR3 sequence: CSARTGDGTHEQFF. In DNA form, the CDR3 reads TGCAGTGCCAGAACGGGAGACGGAACTCATGAGCAGTTCTTC.

This clonotype came up a few times. The chain recombines TRBV6-2 or TRBV6-3 with TRBJ2-3; tentatively, D is TRBD2 (6 bases). Looked up from germline, CDR1 is MNHEY and CDR2 is SVGEGT. The ends were cut back, 6 bases at V and 2 bases at J, with 9 bases in the middle. The CDR3 covers 13 residues. DNA for the CDR3: TGTGCCAGCAGACGGGAGAACACAGATACGCAGTATTTT. Translated, it gives CASRRENTDTQYF.

The chain is built from TRBV6-1 and TRBJ2-3; 10 bases align to TRBD2. The CDR3 is 18 residues long. Looked up from germline, CDR1 is MNHNS and CDR2 is SASEGT. V dropped 5 bases and J dropped 3; count of bases not matched to a gene: 14. The CDR3 spells CASSPAKREGPRTDTQYF. CDR3 coding DNA: TGTGCCAGCAGTCCGGCAAAGCGGGAGGGCCCTCGAACAGATACGCAGTATTTT.

The table lists this clonotype with a few counts. J is TRBJ2-1 and V is TRBV9; TRBD2 is a possible D gene (7 bases). The V gene lost 4 bases and the J gene lost 8 bases, with 10 bases spanning the gap. This CDR3 contains 12 residues. Germline CDR1 and CDR2: SGDLS and YYNGEE. CDR3 DNA sequence: TGTGCCAGCAGCAAGGGGGGGGATGAGCAGTTCTTC. As protein: CASSKGGDEQFF.

This clonotype was recorded a few times. The CDR3 loop is CASSFSGNEKLFF. CDR3 nucleotide sequence: TGCGCCAGCAGCTTCAGTGGGAATGAAAAACTGTTTTTT. The V gene is TRBV5-1, the J gene TRBJ1-4; D unclear. Between the trimmed V and J ends, which lost 2 bases and 5 bases, there was a span of 7 bases. CDR3 length equals 13 residues. The germline V gene encodes CDR1 SGHRS and CDR2 YFSETQ.

This clonotype has ten or more counts. This chain links TRBV20-1 with TRBJ2-1; possible D gene TRBD2, 5 bases. Germline CDR1 DFQATT, CDR2 SNEGSKA (reference sequence). The CDR3 loop spans 11 amino acids. V lost 4 bases and J lost 7, with 8 bases in between. CDR3 nucleotide sequence: TGCAGTGCTAAGAGGAGGAATGAGCAGTTCTTC. Its protein is CSAKRRNEQFF.

This clonotype has just a few counts. This chain connects TRBV5-1 to TRBJ2-7; 7 nucleotides agree with TRBD1. The CDR3 runs to 14 residues. Germline V gives CDR1 SGHRS, CDR2 YFSETQ. The J segment lost 2 bases and the V segment lost 4 bases, leaving 6 bases of the junction unmatched. CDR3 coding DNA: TGCGCCAGCAGCCACGACGGACAGGCCTACGAGCAGTACTTC. Amino acids: CASSHDGQAYEQYF.

The chain has TRBV7-9 and TRBJ2-2, with 11 bases that match TRBD2. With 4 bases clipped from V and 0 bases from J, the junction kept 4 bases outside the gene matches. Germline V gives CDR1 SEHNR, CDR2 FQNEAQ (reference sequence). This CDR3 region has 17 residues. This CDR3 is CASSSLAGATNTGELFF. CDR3 coding DNA: TGTGCCAGCAGCTCACTAGCGGGGGCCACGAACACCGGGGAGCTGTTTTTT.

This clonotype has ten or more counts. This sequence joins TRBV10-3 and TRBJ1-2; D is ambiguous. CDR1 is ENHRY, CDR2 SYGVKD, per germline. CDR3 length: 14 residues. The V end lost 0 bases, the J end lost 5 bases, and 10 bases lay between the germline ends. CDR3 amino acids: CAISESGGEYGYTF. The CDR3 DNA sequence: TGTGCCATCAGTGAGTCCGGTGGGGAATATGGCTACACCTTC.

In DNA form, the CDR3 reads TGCGCCAGCAGCTTGTTTCCGGACACAGATACGCAGTATTTT. This encodes CASSLFPDTDTQYF. The chain recombines TRBV5-1 with TRBJ2-3; D gene uncertain. The CDR3 is 14 amino acids. V dropped 1 base and J dropped 2 bases, with 8 bases sitting between them. Germline V CDR1 and CDR2: SGHRS, YFSETQ. The full variable domain, with the rest looked up from reference TRBV5-1 and TRBJ2-3, is KAGVTQTPRYLIKTRGQQVTLSCSPISGHRSVSWYQQTPGQGLQFLFEYFSETQRNKGNFPGRFSGRQFSNSRSEMNVSTLELGDSALYLCASSLFPDTDTQYFGPGTRLTVL.

This clonotype occurred a few times. The chain carries TRBV28 and TRBJ2-7, with D maybe TRBD1 (6 bases). Looked up from germline, CDR1 is MDHEN and CDR2 is SYDVKM. Between the trimmed V and J ends, which lost 2 bases and 9 bases, there was a span of 11 bases. The CDR3 is made up of 12 amino acids. The CDR3 nucleotides are TGTGCCAGCAGTTTAACAGGGTATGGGCAGTACTTC. It translates to CASSLTGYGQYF.

This clonotype appeared a few times. This chain's CDR3 is CASSTRGGAYYGYTF. CDR3 sequence (DNA): TGTGCCAGCAGCACGAGAGGGGGCGCTTACTATGGCTACACCTTC. V usage is TRBV7-2 and J usage is TRBJ1-2, with 7 bases aligning to TRBD1. The J segment lost 3 bases and the V segment lost 5 bases, leaving 9 bases of the junction unmatched. The V gene's germline CDR1 is SGHTA and CDR2 FQGNSA. The CDR3 runs 15 residues.